The text below deals with one T cell receptor beta chain. Its binding antigen is unknown. Base qualities were left out, and no much larger clone turns up one base away. Library prep was done by multiplex PCR. TCRdb names Illumina HiSeq 4000 as the instrument used. To build TCR beta libraries, CDR3 regions were amplified by Arm-PCR using iRepertoire HTBI primers. Gel purification was performed on PCR products prior to sequencing. As for how the authors treated the data: A total of some 65 TRBV and approximately 15 TRBJ segments were identified across samples and were used for gene usage analysis of CDR3 amino acid clonotypes. COPE and FqMerger were used to merge filtered high-quality paired reads into contigs. BLAST was used to align contigs to IMGT TRBV, TRBD and TRBJ reference genes, and CDR3 was defined according to IMGT. Any clonotype with a frequency above 0.1% was classified as a highly expanded clone. Repertoire diversity was measured by Shannon entropy, and V-J evenness by the Gini coefficient. A clonotype was considered public if more than one individual shared it. TCRdb reprocessing: public reads trimmed at Q25 with fastp, clones called with MiXCR, in-frame beta chains kept. Entries are consolidated by CDR3 protein sequence, retaining the most common genes and DNA. TCRdb, not the original authors, processed these V and J calls. A total of about 400,000 distinct CDR3 sequences appear in this sample, about a fifth of them only once. 20% to 25% of the sample goes to the ten largest clones.

Trimming costs V 6 bases and J 1 base, and their ends lie 11 bases apart. The CDR3 holds 14 amino acids from the cysteine to the phenylalanine. The only DNA kept is the CDR3, 42 bases in frame from the first base. The time point label, read with the paper, signifies: persistent/refractory GD, antithyroid drugs over 5 years with positive TRAb. For both TCR sequencing and RNA sequencing, RNA was extracted from PBMCs using TRIzol. The diagnosis of Graves' disease followed American Thyroid Association guidelines. The patients came from an endocrinology department in Xi'an, China. Each patient gave approximately 9 milliliters of peripheral blood, collected in an EDTA anticoagulant tube. Ficoll Paque Plus density gradient separation was used to isolate PBMCs, and no additional T cell sorting was done. An Agilent 2100 Bioanalyzer and agarose gel were used to assess RNA quality, and a NanoDrop 2000 was used to measure RNA concentration.

The sample comes from a study of regulatory T cells in long-lasting Graves disease (dated by TCRdb to the early 2020s). In the study overall: Persistent Graves' disease was defined as antithyroid drug treatment for over 5 years with persistently positive TSH receptor autoantibodies. The study was registered as a clinical trial and conducted in China. Persistent Graves' disease patients were compared with newly diagnosed Graves' disease patients by peripheral blood TCR sequencing and RNA sequencing. In the clinical cohort, patients with persistent Graves' disease had used antithyroid drugs for an average of about 10 years. A total of roughly 33 samples were covered by TCR sequencing, comprising around 13 persistent and 20 or so newly diagnosed Graves' disease patients. Overall study results and their limits: Sequencing and analysis were restricted to the TCR beta chain. More public clonotypes were shared among persistent patients (2,741) than among newly diagnosed patients (roughly 1,000). Compared with newly diagnosed patients, persistent Graves' disease patients had lower TCR Shannon entropy and fewer highly expanded clones, which suggests clonal expansion. Persistent disease showed preferential use of TRBV28, TRBJ1-2 and TRBJ2-5, whereas newly diagnosed disease favored TRBV20-1 and TRBJ2-1. The authors acknowledged the small sample size as a limitation that may reduce accuracy. Because the primary lesion, thyroid tissue, could not be accessed, the study looked at peripheral blood alone.

The sequence was obtained from a female donor with Graves disease. The chain employs TRBV12-3 or TRBV12-4 and TRBJ2-3; there is no confident call for the D gene. The sample in question was peripheral blood mononuclear cells (PBMCs), obtained when the disease was refractory, from a patient treated with antithyroid drugs. The DNA sequence is as follows: TGTGCCAGCAGCCCCCACACCGGCACAGATACGCAGTATTTT. This yields the protein CASSPHTGTDTQYF.